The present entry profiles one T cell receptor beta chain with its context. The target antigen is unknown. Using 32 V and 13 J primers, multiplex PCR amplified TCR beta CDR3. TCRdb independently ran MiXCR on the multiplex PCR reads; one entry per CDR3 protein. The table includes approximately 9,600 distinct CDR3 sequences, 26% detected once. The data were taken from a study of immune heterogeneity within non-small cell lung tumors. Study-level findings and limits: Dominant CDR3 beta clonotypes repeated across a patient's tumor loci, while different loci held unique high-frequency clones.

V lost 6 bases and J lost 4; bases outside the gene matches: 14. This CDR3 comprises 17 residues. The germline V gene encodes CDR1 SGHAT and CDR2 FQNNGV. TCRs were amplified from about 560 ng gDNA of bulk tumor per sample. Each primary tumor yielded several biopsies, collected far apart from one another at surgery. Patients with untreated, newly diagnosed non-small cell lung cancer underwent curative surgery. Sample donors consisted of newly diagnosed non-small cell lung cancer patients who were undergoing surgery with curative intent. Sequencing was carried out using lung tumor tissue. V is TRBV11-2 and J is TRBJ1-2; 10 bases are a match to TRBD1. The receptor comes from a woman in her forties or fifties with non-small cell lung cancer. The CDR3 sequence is CASSLWSETGGLYGYTF. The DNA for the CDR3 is TGTGCCAGCAGTTTATGGTCCGAGACAGGGGGCCTCTATGGCTACACCTTC.